The clone carrying this T cell receptor (beta chain) was detected a few times. The data were taken from a study of blood T cell repertoires in COVID-19. At the level of the study: Sites across the United States, Italy and Spain contributed samples from acute and convalescent COVID-19. Sources were T cells, B-cell-depleted T cells, or PBMCs; the material itself was cDNA or gDNA.

In the original processing: Nucleated cell counts were estimated from reference gene primer amplification. The assay was immunoSEQ multiplex PCR, and TCRdb's table has in-frame clones only and misses some. Clonal size and the V and J genes are those of that table, whereas D and trimming came from the DNA. This table has around 120,000 clones, around 86% appearing once. Germline values: CDR1 SGDLS, CDR2 YYNGEE. The CDR3 sequence is 14 residues long. Deletions cut 3 bases from V and 7 bases from J, with 13 bases between. The chain links TRBV9 to TRBJ2-2; no definite D call. The receptor was derived from a woman in her sixties or seventies with acute or convalescent COVID-19. The sequencing input was peripheral blood. The CDR3 nucleotides are TGTGCCAGCAGCGCCGCCCCCTATGGCGGGGAGCTGTTTTTT. This encodes CASSAAPYGGELFF. Together with reference TRBV9 and TRBJ2-2, the CDR3 gives the full variable domain: DSGVTQTPKHLITATGQRVTLRCSPRSGDLSVYWYQQSLDQGLQFLIQYYNGEERAKGNILERFSAQQFPDLHSELNLSSLELGDSALYFCASSAAPYGGELFFGEGSRLTVL.